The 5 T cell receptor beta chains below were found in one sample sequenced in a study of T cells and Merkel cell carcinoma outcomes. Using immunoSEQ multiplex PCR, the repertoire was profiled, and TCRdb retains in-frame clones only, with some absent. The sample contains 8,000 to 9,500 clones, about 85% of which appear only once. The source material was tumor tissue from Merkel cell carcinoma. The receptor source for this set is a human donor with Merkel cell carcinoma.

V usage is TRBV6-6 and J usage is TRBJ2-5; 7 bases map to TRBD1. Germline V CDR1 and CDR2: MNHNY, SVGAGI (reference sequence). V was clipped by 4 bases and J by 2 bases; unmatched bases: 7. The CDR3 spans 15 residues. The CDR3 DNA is TGTGCCAGCAGTTTTGGGACAGCTTCTCAAGAGACCCAGTACTTC. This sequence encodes CASSFGTASQETQYF.

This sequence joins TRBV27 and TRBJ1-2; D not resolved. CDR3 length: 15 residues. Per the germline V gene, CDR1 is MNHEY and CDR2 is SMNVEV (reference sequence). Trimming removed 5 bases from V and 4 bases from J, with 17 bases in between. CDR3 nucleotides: TGTGCCAGCAGTCTCCTGGGCGCCTACGGCTATGGCTACACCTTC. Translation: CASSLLGAYGYGYTF.

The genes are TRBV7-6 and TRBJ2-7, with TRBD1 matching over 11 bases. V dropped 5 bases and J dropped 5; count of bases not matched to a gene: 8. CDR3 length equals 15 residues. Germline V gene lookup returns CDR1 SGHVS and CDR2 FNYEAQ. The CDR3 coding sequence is TGTGCCAGCAGCCCCAGCGGGACAGGGGGTGACGAGCAGTACTTC. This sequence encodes CASSPSGTGGDEQYF. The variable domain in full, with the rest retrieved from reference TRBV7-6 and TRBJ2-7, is GAGVSQSPRYKVTKRGQDVALRCDPISGHVSLYWYRQALGQGPEFLTYFNYEAQQDKSGLPNDRFSAERPEGSISTLTIQRTEQRDSAMYRCASSPSGTGGDEQYFGPGTRLTVT.

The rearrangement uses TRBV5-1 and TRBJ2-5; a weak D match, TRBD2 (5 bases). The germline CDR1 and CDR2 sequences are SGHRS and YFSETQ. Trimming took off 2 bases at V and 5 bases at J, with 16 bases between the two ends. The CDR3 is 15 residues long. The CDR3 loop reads CASSFTDFMGETQYF. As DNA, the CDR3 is TGCGCCAGCAGCTTCACGGACTTCATGGGGGAGACCCAGTACTTC.

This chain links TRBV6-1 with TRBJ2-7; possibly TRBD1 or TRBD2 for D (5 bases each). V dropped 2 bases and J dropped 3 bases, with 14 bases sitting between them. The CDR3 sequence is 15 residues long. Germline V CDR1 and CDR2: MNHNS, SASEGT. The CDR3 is CASSETAGANYEQYF. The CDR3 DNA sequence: TGTGCCAGCAGTGAAACGGCCGGGGCGAACTACGAGCAGTACTTC.